The clone carrying this T cell receptor beta chain was counted ten times or more. CDR3 length: 15 amino acids. In germline, CDR1 is SGHTA, CDR2 FQGNSA. V was cut by 3 bases and J by 1 base, with 12 bases left in between. These data originate in a study of neurological immune-mediated disorders. Every sequencing run produced over 160 million TCR-beta sequences that came from 15-18 subjects. From the 5' RACE reads, TCRdb called clonotypes with MiXCR, one entry per CDR3 protein. This table has roughly 60,000 distinct CDR3 sequences, roughly 10% appearing once. Preparation of the unsorted libraries drew on 2 million PBMCs stored at -80 C.

The chain links TRBV7-2 to TRBJ1-1; D gene unclear. The specimen was PBMCs. The clonotype was recovered from a man in his sixties in good health. The DNA of the CDR3 is TGTGCCAGCAGCTTTCAGTGGTCGGGGAACACTGAAGCTTTCTTT. Translated, it gives CASSFQWSGNTEAFF.